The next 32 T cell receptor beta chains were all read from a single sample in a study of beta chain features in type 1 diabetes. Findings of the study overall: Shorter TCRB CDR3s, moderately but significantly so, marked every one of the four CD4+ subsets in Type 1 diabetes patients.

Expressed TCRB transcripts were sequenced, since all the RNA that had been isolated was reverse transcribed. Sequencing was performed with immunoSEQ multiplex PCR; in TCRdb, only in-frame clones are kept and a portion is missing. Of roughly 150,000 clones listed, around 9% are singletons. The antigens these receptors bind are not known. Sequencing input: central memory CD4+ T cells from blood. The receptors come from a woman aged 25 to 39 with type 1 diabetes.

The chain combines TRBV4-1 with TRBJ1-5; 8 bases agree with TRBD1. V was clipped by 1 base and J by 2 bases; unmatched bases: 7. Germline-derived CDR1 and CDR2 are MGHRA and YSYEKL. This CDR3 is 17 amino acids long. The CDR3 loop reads CASSQVSTGGRNQPQHF. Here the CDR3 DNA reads TGCGCCAGCAGCCAAGTTAGTACAGGGGGTCGCAATCAGCCCCAGCATTTT.

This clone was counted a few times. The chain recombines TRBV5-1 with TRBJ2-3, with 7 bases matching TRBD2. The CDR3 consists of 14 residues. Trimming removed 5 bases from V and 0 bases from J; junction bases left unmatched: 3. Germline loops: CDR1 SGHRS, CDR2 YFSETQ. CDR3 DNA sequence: TGCGCCAGCAGTCGTAGCGGGAGCACAGATACGCAGTATTTT. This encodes CASSRSGSTDTQYF.

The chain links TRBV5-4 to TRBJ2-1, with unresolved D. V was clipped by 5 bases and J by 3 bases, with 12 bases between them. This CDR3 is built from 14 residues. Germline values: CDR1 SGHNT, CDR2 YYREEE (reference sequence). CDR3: CASSYQFGYNEQFF. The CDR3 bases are TGTGCCAGCAGTTACCAATTCGGCTACAATGAGCAGTTCTTC.

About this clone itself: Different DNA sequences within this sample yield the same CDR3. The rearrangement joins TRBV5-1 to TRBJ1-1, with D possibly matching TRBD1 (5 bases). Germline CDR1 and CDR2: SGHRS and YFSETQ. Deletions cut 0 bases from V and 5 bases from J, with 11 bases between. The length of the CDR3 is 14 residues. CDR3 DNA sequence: TGCGCCAGCAGCTTGGAAGATAGGGGAACTGAAGCTTTCTTT. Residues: CASSLEDRGTEAFF.

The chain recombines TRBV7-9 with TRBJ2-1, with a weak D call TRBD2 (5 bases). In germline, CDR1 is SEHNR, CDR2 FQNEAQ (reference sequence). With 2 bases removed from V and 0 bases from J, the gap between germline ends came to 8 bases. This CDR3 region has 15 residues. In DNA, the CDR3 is TGTGCCAGCAGCTTACCGGGAAGCTCCTACAATGAGCAGTTCTTC. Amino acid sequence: CASSLPGSSYNEQFF.

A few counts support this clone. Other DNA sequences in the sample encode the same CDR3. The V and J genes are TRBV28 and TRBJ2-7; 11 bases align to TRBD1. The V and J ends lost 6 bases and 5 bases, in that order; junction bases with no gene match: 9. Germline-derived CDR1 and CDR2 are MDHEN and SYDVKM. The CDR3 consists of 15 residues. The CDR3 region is CASSPPGTGGHEQYF. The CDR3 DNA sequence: TGTGCCAGCAGCCCACCCGGGACAGGGGGACACGAGCAGTACTTC.

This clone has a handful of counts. The CDR3 reads CASSLEHSNQPQHF. The DNA of the CDR3 is TGTGCCAGCAGCTTAGAACATAGCAATCAGCCCCAGCATTTT. This chain links TRBV7-9 with TRBJ1-5; D remains unclear. Trimming removed 1 base at V and 0 bases at J, with 4 bases between. CDR1 is SEHNR, CDR2 FQNEAQ, per germline (reference sequence). The CDR3 consists of 14 residues.

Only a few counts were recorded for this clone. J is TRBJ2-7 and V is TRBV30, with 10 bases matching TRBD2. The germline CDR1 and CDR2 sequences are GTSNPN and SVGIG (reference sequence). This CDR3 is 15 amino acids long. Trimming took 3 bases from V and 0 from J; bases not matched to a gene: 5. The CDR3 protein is CAWRRTSGFSYEQYF. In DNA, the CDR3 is TGTGCCTGGAGGCGGACTAGCGGATTCTCCTACGAGCAGTACTTC.

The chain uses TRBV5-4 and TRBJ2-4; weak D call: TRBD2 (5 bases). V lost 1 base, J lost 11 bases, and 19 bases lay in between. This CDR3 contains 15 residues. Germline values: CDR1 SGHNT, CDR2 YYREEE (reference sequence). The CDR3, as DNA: TGTGCCAGCAGCTTGTACACTGGGAGAGGATCCGTTCAGTACTTC. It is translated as CASSLYTGRGSVQYF.

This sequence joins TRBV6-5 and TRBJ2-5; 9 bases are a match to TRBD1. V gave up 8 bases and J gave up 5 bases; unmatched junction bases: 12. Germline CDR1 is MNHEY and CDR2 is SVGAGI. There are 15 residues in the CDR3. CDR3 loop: CASGLGQGMRETQYF. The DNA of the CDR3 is TGTGCCAGCGGACTCGGACAGGGGATGAGGGAGACCCAGTACTTC.

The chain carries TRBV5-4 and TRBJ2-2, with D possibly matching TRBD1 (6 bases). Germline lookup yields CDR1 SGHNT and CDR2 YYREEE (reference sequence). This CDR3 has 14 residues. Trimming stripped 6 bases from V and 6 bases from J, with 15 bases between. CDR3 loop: CASKREQGAGELFF. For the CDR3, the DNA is TGTGCCAGCAAACGGGAACAGGGCGCCGGGGAGCTGTTTTTT. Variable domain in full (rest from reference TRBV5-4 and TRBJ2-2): ETGVTQSPTHLIKTRGQQVTLRCSSQSGHNTVSWYQQALGQGPQFIFQYYREEENGRGNFPPRFSGLQFPNYSSELNVNALELDDSALYLCASKREQGAGELFFGEGSRLTVL.

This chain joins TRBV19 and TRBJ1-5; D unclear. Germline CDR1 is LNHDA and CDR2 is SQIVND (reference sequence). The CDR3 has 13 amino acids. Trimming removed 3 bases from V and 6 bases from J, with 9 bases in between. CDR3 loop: CASSITELQPQHF. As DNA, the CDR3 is TGTGCCAGTAGTATCACAGAGCTTCAGCCCCAGCATTTT.

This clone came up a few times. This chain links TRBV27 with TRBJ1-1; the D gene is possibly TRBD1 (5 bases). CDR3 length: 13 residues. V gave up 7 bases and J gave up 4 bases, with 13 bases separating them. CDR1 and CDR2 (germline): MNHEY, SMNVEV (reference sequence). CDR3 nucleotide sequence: TGTGCCAGCAAATTCGGGGGAGGCACTGAAGCTTTCTTT. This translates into CASKFGGGTEAFF.

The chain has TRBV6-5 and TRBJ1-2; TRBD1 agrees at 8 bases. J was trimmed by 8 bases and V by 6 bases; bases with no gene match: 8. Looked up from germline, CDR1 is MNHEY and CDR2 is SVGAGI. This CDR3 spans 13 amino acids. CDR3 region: CASRLPGGQGYTF. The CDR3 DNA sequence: TGTGCCAGCAGGCTGCCAGGGGGCCAGGGCTACACCTTC.

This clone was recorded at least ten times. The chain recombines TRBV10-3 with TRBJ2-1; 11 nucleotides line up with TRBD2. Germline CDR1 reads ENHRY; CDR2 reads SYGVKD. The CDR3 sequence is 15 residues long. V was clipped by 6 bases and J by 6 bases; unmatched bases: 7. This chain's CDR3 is CAIRPLAGEGNEQFF. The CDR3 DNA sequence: TGTGCCATCAGGCCACTAGCGGGAGAAGGCAATGAGCAGTTCTTC.

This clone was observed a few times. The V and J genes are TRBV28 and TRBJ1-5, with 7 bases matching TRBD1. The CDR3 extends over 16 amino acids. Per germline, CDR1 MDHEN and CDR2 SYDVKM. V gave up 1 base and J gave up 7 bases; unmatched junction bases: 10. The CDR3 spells CASSLSTTGLNQPQHF. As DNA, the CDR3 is TGTGCCAGCAGTTTATCCACGACAGGGTTGAACCAGCCCCAGCATTTT.

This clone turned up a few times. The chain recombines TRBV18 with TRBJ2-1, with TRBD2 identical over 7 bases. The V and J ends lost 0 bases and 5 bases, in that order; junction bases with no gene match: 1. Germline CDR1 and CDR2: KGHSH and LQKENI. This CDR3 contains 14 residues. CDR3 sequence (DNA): TGTGCCAGCTCACCACCGGGACTAAACAATGAGCAGTTCTTC. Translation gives CASSPPGLNNEQFF.

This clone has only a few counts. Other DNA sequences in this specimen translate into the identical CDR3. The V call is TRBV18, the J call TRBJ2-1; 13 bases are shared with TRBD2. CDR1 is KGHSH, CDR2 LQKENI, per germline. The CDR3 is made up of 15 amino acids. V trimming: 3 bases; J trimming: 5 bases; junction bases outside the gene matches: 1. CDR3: CASSPGLAGDNEQFF. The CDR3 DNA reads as TGTGCCAGCTCACCCGGACTAGCGGGAGACAATGAGCAGTTCTTC.

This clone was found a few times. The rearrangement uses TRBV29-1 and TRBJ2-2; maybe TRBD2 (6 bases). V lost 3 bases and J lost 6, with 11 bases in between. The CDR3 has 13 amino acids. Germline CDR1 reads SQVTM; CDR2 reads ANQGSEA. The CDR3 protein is CSVDSRGAGELFF. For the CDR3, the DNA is TGCAGCGTTGACTCCCGCGGGGCCGGGGAGCTGTTTTTT.

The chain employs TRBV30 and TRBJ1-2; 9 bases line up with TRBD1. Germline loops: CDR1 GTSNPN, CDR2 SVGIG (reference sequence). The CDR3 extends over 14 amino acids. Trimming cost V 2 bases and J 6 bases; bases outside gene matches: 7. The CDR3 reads CAWSHSQGAHGYTF. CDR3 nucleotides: TGTGCCTGGAGTCATTCACAGGGGGCCCATGGCTACACCTTC.

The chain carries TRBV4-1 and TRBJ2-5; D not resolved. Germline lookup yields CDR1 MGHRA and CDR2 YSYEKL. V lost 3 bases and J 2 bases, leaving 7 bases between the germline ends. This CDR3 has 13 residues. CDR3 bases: TGCGCCAGCAGCCAGGGCGTACAAGAGACCCAGTACTTC. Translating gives CASSQGVQETQYF.

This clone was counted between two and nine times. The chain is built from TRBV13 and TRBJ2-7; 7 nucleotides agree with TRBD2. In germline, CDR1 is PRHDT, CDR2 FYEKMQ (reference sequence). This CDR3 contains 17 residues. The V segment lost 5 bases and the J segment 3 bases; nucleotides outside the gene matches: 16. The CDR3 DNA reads TGTGCCAGCAGCCGTACTACCTCGACTAGCAGATACTACGAGCAGTACTTC. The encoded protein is CASSRTTSTSRYYEQYF. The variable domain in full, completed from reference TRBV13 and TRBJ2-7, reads AAGVIQSPRHLIKEKRETATLKCYPIPRHDTVYWYQQGPGQDPQFLISFYEKMQSDKGSIPDRFSAQQFSDYHSELNMSSLELGDSALYFCASSRTTSTSRYYEQYFGPGTRLTVT.

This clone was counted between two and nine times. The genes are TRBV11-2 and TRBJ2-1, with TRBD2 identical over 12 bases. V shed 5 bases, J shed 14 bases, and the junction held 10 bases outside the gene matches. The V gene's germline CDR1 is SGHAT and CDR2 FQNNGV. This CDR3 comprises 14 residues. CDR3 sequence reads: CASSPGTSGWQEFF. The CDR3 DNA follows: TGTGCCAGCAGCCCAGGGACTAGCGGGTGGCAAGAGTTCTTC.

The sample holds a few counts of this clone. In DNA, the CDR3 is TGTGCCAGCAGCGCCGTAGCGGGAGAGGCGGCCCAGTACTTC. This encodes CASSAVAGEAAQYF. The chain has TRBV9 and TRBJ2-5; TRBD2 agrees at 9 bases. Germline lookup yields CDR1 SGDLS and CDR2 YYNGEE. Unmatched junction bases numbered 9, after V lost 3 bases and J lost 9 bases. This CDR3 comprises 14 residues.

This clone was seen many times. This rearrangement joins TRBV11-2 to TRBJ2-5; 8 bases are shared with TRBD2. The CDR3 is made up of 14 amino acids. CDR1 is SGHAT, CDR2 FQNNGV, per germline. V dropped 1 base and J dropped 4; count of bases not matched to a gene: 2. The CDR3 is CASSLALAGETQYF. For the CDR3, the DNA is TGTGCCAGCAGCTTAGCCCTAGCGGGAGAGACCCAGTACTTC.

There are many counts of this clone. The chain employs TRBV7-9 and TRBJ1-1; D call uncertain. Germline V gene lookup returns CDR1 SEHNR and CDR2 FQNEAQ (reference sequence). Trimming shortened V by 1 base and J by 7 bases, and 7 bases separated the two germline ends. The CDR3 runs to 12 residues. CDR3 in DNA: TGTGCCAGCAGCTTAGTCCAAATTGAAGCTTTCTTT. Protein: CASSLVQIEAFF.

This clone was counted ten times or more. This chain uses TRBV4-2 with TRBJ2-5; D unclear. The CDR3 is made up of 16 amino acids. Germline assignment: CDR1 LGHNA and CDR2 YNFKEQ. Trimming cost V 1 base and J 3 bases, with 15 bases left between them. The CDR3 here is CASSQGVSIEKETQYF. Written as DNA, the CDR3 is TGTGCCAGCAGCCAAGGTGTATCTATAGAGAAAGAGACCCAGTACTTC.

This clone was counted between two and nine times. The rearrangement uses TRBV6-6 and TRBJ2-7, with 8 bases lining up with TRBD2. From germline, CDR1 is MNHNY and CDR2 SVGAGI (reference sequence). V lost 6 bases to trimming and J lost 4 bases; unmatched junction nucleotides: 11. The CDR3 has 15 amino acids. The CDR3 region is CASSDGTSRMYEQYF. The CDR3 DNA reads TGTGCCAGCAGCGACGGGACTAGTAGGATGTACGAGCAGTACTTC.

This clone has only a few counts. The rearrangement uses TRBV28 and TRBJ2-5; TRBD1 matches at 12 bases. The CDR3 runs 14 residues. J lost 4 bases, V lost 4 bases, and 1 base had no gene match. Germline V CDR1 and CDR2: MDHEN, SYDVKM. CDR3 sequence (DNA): TGTGCCAGCAGTTCGGGACAGGGGGCAGAGACCCAGTACTTC. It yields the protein CASSSGQGAETQYF. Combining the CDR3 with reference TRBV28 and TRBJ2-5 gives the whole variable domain DVKVTQSSRYLVKRTGEKVFLECVQDMDHENMFWYRQDPGLGLRLIYFSYDVKMKEKGDIPEGYSVSREKKERFSLILESASTNQTSMYLCASSSGQGAETQYFGPGTRLLVL.

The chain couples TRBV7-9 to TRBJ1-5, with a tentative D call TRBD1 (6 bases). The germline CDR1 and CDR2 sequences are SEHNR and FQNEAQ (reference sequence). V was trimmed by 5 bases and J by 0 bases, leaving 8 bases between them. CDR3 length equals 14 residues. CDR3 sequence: CASSRGGSNQPQHF. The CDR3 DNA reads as TGTGCCAGCAGCAGGGGGGGTAGCAATCAGCCCCAGCATTTT. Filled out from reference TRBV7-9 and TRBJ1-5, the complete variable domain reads DTGVSQNPRHKITKRGQNVTFRCDPISEHNRLYWYRQTLGQGPEFLTYFQNEAQLEKSRLLSDRFSAERPKGSFSTLEIQRTEQGDSAMYLCASSRGGSNQPQHFGDGTRLSIL.

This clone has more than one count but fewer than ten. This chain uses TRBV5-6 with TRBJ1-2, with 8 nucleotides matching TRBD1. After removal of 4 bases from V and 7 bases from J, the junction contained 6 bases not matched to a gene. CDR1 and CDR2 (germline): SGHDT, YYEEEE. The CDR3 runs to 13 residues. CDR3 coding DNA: TGTGCCAGCAGCCTGGGACAGGCGAGTGGCTACACCTTC. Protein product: CASSLGQASGYTF.

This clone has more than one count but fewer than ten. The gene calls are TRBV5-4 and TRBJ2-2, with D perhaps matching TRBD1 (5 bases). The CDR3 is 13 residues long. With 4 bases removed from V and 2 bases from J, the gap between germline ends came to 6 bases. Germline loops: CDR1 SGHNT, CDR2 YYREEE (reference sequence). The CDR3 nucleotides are TGTGCCAGCAGCCGGACAAACACCGGGGAGCTGTTTTTT. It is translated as CASSRTNTGELFF.